These T cell receptor beta chains were read from a single sample in a study of identical twins. Using its own MiXCR run on the 5' RACE reads, TCRdb lists one record per CDR3 protein. This sample has 200,000 to 250,000 distinct CDR3 sequences; 5.5% to 7.5% occur once, and the top ten carry about 15%. These records were also assigned to another study, of T cells expressing NK-cell markers.

The sample comprised CD8+ T cells sorted from blood. These receptors originate from a woman aged 18-29 years in good health. The CDR3 runs from the conserved cysteine through the conserved F or W. D genes are given only for firm matches. Expanded clones are given a class, and other clones once, few, many or no size at all.

TRBV5-5,-,TRBJ2-5,-,TGTGCCAGCAGCTGGGAAACTAGTCAAGAGACCCAGTACTTC,CASSWETSQETQYF
TRBV6-1,many,TRBJ1-2,TRBD1,TGTGCCAGCAGTGAAGCGGAAGGGGGCCATGGCTACACCTTC,CASSEAEGGHGYTF
TRBV12-3/TRBV12-4,many,TRBJ2-3,-,TGTGCCAGCAGTTCGGCAGGGCTCGATACGCAGTATTTT,CASSSAGLDTQYF
TRBV7-3,-,TRBJ1-2,-,TGTGCCAGCAGCTCAAACTATTATATACACGCTAACTATGGCTACACCTTC,CASSSNYYIHANYGYTF
TRBV4-1,few,TRBJ2-3,-,TGCGCCAGCCGGGACCTCTCATGGGATACGCAGTATTTT,CASRDLSWDTQYF
TRBV15,-,TRBJ1-1,TRBD1,TGTGCCACCAGCAGAGATGGTCGGGACAGTATCGAAGCTTTCTTT,CATSRDGRDSIEAFF
TRBV20-1,few,TRBJ2-7,TRBD2,TGCAGTGCTCTACTAGCGGGGGGCCCCTACGAGCAGTACTTC,CSALLAGGPYEQYF
TRBV11-3,few,TRBJ2-3,-,TGTGCCAGCAGGGAAGGGGGGGCCAGCACAGATACGCAGTATTTT,CASREGGASTDTQYF
TRBV10-3,-,TRBJ1-1,-,TGTGCCATCAGTGAGTTGGACACCGCCACTGAAGCTTTCTTT,CAISELDTATEAFF
TRBV7-9,-,TRBJ1-1,-,TGTGCCAGCAGCTTAGGAGCGGTGATGAACACTGAAGCTTTCTTT,CASSLGAVMNTEAFF
TRBV12-3/TRBV12-4,-,TRBJ2-3,TRBD2,TGTGCCAGCAGTTTCGGACTAGCGGCCCACACAGATACGCAGTATTTT,CASSFGLAAHTDTQYF
TRBV10-2,many,TRBJ2-5,-,TGCGCCAGCAGTGAGATGACAAAACAAGAGACCCAGTACTTC,CASSEMTKQETQYF
TRBV2,few,TRBJ1-3,-,TGTGCCAGCAGTGAGGAGGCCCAAACAAACACCATATATTTT,CASSEEAQTNTIYF
TRBV5-4,few,TRBJ2-3,TRBD2,TGTGCCGGACGACTAGCGGATAACACAGATACGCAGTATTTT,CAGRLADNTDTQYF
TRBV20-1,few,TRBJ1-2,-,TGCAGTGCCGGCTTGCCGCCCGACCATAACTATGGCTACACCTTC,CSAGLPPDHNYGYTF
TRBV29-1,many,TRBJ2-7,TRBD1,TGCAGCGTTGTGGTGGGACAGGGCTACGAGCAGTACTTC,CSVVVGQGYEQYF
TRBV13,many,TRBJ2-6,TRBD1,TGTGCCAGTACTACAGGGGGCACCCCCTCTGGGGCCAACGTCCTGACTTTC,CASTTGGTPSGANVLTF
TRBV3-1,few,TRBJ2-5,TRBD2,TGTGCCAGCAGCCAAGATCCGAGCGGGGCTCAAGAGACCCAGTACTTC,CASSQDPSGAQETQYF
TRBV7-2,many,TRBJ2-7,TRBD2,TGTGCCAGCAGCTATAGCGGGAGTTTCTACGAGCAGTACTTC,CASSYSGSFYEQYF
TRBV24-1,-,TRBJ2-3,TRBD2,TGTGCCACCAGTGCGGTTGGCGGGGGAAGCACAGATACGCAGTATTTT,CATSAVGGGSTDTQYF
TRBV11-3,few,TRBJ2-7,TRBD2,TGTGCCAGCAGCTTCGCCCAGCGGGGGGACTACGAGCAGTACTTC,CASSFAQRGDYEQYF
TRBV5-1,-,TRBJ1-4,-,TGCGCCAGCAGCTGGGACGGGACTTCTTCTGCAACTAATGAAAAACTGTTTTTT,CASSWDGTSSATNEKLFF
TRBV12-3/TRBV12-4,many,TRBJ2-4,TRBD1,TGTGCCAGCACCCAGACAGGGAATATTCAGTACTTC,CASTQTGNIQYF
TRBV15,many,TRBJ1-6,-,TGTGCCACCAGCGTCGGGCGTATCCCCAATTCACCCCTCCACTTT,CATSVGRIPNSPLHF
TRBV6-2/TRBV6-3,many,TRBJ1-2,-,TGTGCCAGCAGTTACTCGCCAGGCTATGGCTACACCTTC,CASSYSPGYGYTF
TRBV27,few,TRBJ2-3,-,TGTGCCAGCAGCCCACAGGGGACTAGCACAGATACGCAGTATTTT,CASSPQGTSTDTQYF
TRBV6-5,-,TRBJ2-7,TRBD2,TGTGCCAGCAGTTACTCGGGACTAGCGGGAGGGCCGTACTTCCACGAGCAGTACTTC,CASSYSGLAGGPYFHEQYF
TRBV7-9,few,TRBJ2-5,-,TGTGCCAGCAGCTCAAGGGTTCGGGAGACCCAGTACTTC,CASSSRVRETQYF
TRBV12-3/TRBV12-4,few,TRBJ2-3,-,TGTGCCAGCAGTTGGGTCGGGGATACGCAGTATTTT,CASSWVGDTQYF
TRBV20-1,many,TRBJ2-2,TRBD2,TGCAGTGCTAGCGGGAGGACCACCGGGGAGCTGTTTTTT,CSASGRTTGELFF
TRBV7-9,many,TRBJ1-5,-,TGTGCCAGCAGTGAGGGGGGCGGCAATCAGCCCCAGCATTTT,CASSEGGGNQPQHF
TRBV30,-,TRBJ1-5,-,TGTGCCTGGAGTCCACCCGACAGCCACAATCAGCCCCAGCATTTT,CAWSPPDSHNQPQHF
TRBV5-5,-,TRBJ2-1,-,TGTGCCAGCAGCTTGGTCGTGTCCTACAATGAGCAGTTCTTC,CASSLVVSYNEQFF
TRBV19,-,TRBJ1-2,TRBD1,TGTGCCAGTAGTATAGGCCCCCGGGACAGGGACGGCTACACCTTC,CASSIGPRDRDGYTF
TRBV11-2,-,TRBJ2-1,-,TGTGCCATCTTACGGGGCAATGAGCAGTTCTTC,CAILRGNEQFF
TRBV10-3,few,TRBJ1-3,-,TGTGCCATCAGTGAGGGAGGGGATTGGGACACCATATATTTT,CAISEGGDWDTIYF
TRBV29-1,few,TRBJ1-1,-,TGCAGCGTCCGGCCCCAGAACACTGAAGCTTTCTTT,CSVRPQNTEAFF
TRBV28,many,TRBJ2-5,-,TGTGCCAGCAGTCCACAGGCGGGTCGAGGACCCCAAGAGACCCAGTACTTC,CASSPQAGRGPQETQYF
TRBV6-5,few,TRBJ2-5,TRBD2,TGTGCCAGCAGTTACTCGATCCAGCGGGGGGATTTAGGAGAGACCCAGTACTTC,CASSYSIQRGDLGETQYF
TRBV20-1,many,TRBJ1-2,-,TGCAGTGCTAGCTTTTCGGCGTATGGCTACACCTTC,CSASFSAYGYTF